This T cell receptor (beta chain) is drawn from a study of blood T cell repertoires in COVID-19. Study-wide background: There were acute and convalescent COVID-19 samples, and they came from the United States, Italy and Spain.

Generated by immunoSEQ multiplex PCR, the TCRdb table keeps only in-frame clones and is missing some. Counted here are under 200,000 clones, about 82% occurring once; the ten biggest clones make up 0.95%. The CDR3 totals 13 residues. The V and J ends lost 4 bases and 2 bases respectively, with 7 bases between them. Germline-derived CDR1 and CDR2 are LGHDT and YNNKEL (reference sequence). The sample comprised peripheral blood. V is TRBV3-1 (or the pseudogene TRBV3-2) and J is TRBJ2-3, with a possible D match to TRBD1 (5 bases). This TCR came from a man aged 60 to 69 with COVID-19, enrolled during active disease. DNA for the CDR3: TGTGCCAGCAGCCCCAGGGTCACAGATACGCAGTATTTT. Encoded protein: CASSPRVTDTQYF.